This section outlines one TCR beta chain sequence together with its context. Germline loops: CDR1 ENHRY, CDR2 SYGVKD. V was trimmed by 5 bases and J by 4 bases, leaving 15 bases between them. The CDR3 contains 15 residues. The assay was immunoSEQ multiplex PCR, and TCRdb's table has in-frame clones only and misses some. Of approximately 160,000 clones detected, around 80% appear once; the ten largest clones hold under 9.5%. This entry belongs to a study of blood T cell repertoires in COVID-19. Study information: Specimens from acute and convalescent COVID-19 originated in the United States, Italy and Spain.

Sequenced: PBMCs or T cells enriched from blood (not recorded which). This TCR came from a man aged 50 to 60 who had recovered from COVID-19. The J gene is TRBJ1-3, the V gene TRBV10-3, with D unresolved. In DNA form, the CDR3 reads TGTGCCATCAGTACGCAGTTCACACAGGGAAACACCATATATTTT. Encoded protein: CAISTQFTQGNTIYF.